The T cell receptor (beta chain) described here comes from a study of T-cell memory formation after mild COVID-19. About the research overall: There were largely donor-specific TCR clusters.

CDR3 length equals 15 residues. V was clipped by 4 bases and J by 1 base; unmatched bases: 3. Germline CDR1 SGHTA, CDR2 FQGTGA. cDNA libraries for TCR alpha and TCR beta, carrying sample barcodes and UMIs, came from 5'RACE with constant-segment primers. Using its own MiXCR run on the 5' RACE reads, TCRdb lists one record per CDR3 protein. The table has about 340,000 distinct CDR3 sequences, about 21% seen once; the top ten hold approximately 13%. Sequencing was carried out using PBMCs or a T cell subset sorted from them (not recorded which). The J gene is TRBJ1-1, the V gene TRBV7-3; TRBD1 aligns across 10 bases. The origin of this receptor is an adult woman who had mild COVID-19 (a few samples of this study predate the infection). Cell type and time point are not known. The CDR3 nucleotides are TGTGCCAGCAGCTCCCGACAGGGGGCGAACACTGAAGCTTTCTTT. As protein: CASSSRQGANTEAFF.